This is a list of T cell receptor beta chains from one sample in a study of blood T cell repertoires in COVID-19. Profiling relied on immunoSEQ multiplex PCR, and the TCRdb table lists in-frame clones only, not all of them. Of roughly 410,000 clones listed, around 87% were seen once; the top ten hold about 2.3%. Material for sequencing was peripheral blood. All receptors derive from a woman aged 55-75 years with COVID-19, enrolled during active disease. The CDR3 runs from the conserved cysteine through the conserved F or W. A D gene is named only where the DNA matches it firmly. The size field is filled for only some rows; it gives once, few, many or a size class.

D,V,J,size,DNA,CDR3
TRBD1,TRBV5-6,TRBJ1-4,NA,TGTGCCAGCAGCTTGCGAGGAACAGGGGGGGAAAAACTGTTTTTT,CASSLRGTGGEKLFF
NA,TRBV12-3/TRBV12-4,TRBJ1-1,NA,TGTGCCAGCAGTTTCCAGGGCGGCACTGAAGCTTTCTTT,CASSFQGGTEAFF
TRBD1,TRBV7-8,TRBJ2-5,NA,TGTGCCAGCAGCTGGGACAGGGAAGAGACCCAGTACTTC,CASSWDREETQYF
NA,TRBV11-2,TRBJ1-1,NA,TGTGCCAGCAGCCTGGGGCCTCTGACAGCAGTGAACACTGAAGCTTTCTTT,CASSLGPLTAVNTEAFF
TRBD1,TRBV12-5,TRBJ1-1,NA,TGTGCTAGTGGTTTGACCTCGACAGGGATGAACACTGAAGCTTTCTTT,CASGLTSTGMNTEAFF
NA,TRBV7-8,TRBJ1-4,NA,TGTGCCAGCAGCCCGAGGGAGGCCCCTGGGAGTGAAAAACTGTTTTTT,CASSPREAPGSEKLFF
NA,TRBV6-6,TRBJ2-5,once,TGTGCCAGCAGTTACTCTAGCGCAGGAGAGACCCAGTACTTC,CASSYSSAGETQYF
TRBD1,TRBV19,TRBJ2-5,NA,TGTGCCAGTAGTGCTACAGGGGCTCAAGGGACCCAGTACTTC,CASSATGAQGTQYF
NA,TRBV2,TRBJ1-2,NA,TGTGCCAGCAGTGATGCTGCGCCTACTGGCTACACCTTC,CASSDAAPTGYTF
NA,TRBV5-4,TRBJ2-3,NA,TGTGCCAGCAGCTTGGCAGGGCGGACAGATACGCAGTATTTT,CASSLAGRTDTQYF
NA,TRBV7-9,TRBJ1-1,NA,TGTGCCAGCAGCCCGGACAGAGATTGGAACACTGAAGCTTTCTTT,CASSPDRDWNTEAFF
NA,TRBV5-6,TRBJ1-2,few,TGTGCCAGCAGCCGCCTGGCGGGATACTATGGCTACACCTTC,CASSRLAGYYGYTF
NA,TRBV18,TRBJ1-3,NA,TGTGCCAGCTCACTAACCCTCGACAGTTTGTCTGGAAACACCATATATTTT,CASSLTLDSLSGNTIYF
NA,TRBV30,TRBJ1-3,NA,TGTGCCTGGAGCAGGGGAACTGGAAACACCATATATTTT,CAWSRGTGNTIYF
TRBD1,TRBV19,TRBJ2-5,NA,TGTGCCAGTAGTTCCCGGGACAGGGACCAGTACTTC,CASSSRDRDQYF
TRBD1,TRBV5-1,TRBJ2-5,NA,TGCGCCAGCAGCGGGACAGACCAAGAGACCCAGTACTTC,CASSGTDQETQYF
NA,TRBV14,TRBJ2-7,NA,TGTGCCAGCAGCCAAACTCCGGGACACGTAGCCTACGAGCAGTACTTC,CASSQTPGHVAYEQYF
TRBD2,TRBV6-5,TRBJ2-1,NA,TGTGCCAGCAGTTTCTCCAGCGGGGGGCCATCCAATGAGCAGTTCTTC,CASSFSSGGPSNEQFF
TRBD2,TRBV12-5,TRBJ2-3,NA,TGTGCTAGTGGTCAGGGACTAGTCACAGATACGCAGTATTTT,CASGQGLVTDTQYF
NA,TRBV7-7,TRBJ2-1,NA,TGTGCTAGCAGCTCAGGGGTGGCGGAAAATAATGAGCAGTTCTTC,CASSSGVAENNEQFF
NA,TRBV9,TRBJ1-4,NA,TGTGCCAGCAGCGTCGAGGGAGGGACTAATGAAAAACTGTTTTTT,CASSVEGGTNEKLFF
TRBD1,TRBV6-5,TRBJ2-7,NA,TGTGCCAGCACTACAGGGGGAATGGTGCAGTACTTC,CASTTGGMVQYF
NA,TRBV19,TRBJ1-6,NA,TGTGCCAGTAGTGCGCATACAGGAAGCTCCTATAATTCACCCCTCCACTTT,CASSAHTGSSYNSPLHF
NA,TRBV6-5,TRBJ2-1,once,TGTGCCAGCGGATCGACGGGTCTACAGGGGCAGTTCTTC,CASGSTGLQGQFF
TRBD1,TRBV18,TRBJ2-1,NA,TGTGCCAGCTCACCGACAGGGGCCCGTAATGAGCAGTTCTTC,CASSPTGARNEQFF
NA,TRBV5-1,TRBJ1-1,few,TGCGCCAGCAGCTTGGGGGGTAGCGGCACTGAAGCTTTCTTT,CASSLGGSGTEAFF
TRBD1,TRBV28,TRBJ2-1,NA,TGTGCCAGCAGAGCGGACAGGTCCTCCTACAATGAGCAGTTCTTC,CASRADRSSYNEQFF
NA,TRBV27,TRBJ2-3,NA,TGTGCCACCAGTAGGAGTCCGGGAGGCACAGATACGCAGTATTTT,CATSRSPGGTDTQYF
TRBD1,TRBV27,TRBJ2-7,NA,TGTGCCAGCAGTTTATACGGGACAGGGACCAACGAGCAGTACTTC,CASSLYGTGTNEQYF
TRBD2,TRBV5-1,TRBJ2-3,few,TGCGCCAGCAGCGATTCTAGCGGGGGGTTTAAAGATACGCAGTATTTT,CASSDSSGGFKDTQYF
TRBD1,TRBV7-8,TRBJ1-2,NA,TGTGCCAGCAGCTTAGAGACAGGGGGCGCGGATGGCTACACCTTC,CASSLETGGADGYTF
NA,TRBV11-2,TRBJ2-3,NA,TGTGCCAGCAGACAGGTGTTTAGCACAGATACGCAGTATTTT,CASRQVFSTDTQYF
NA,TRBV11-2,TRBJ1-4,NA,TGTGCCAGCAGCCTTAGCGTTGGAGGGTCGCGGGAAAAACTGTTTTTT,CASSLSVGGSREKLFF
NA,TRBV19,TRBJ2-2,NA,TGTGCCAGTAGCCGTCGACAGGGAGGCACCGGGGAGCTGTTTTTT,CASSRRQGGTGELFF
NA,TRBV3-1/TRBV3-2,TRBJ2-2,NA,TGTGCCAGCAGCCGTCTAGCGAACACCGGGGAGCTGTTTTTT,CASSRLANTGELFF
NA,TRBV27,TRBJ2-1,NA,TGTGCCAGCCACAAGACAGTATCCTACAATGAGCAGTTCTTC,CASHKTVSYNEQFF
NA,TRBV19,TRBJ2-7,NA,TGTGCCAGTAGTCGGGCCTACGAGCAGTACTTC,CASSRAYEQYF
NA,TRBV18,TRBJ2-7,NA,TGTGCCAGCTCACCATATCTGGGGGCGAACTCCTACGAGCAGTACTTC,CASSPYLGANSYEQYF
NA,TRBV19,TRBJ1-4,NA,TGTGCCAGTAGTATGGGCCCCGCAACTAATGAAAAACTGTTTTTT,CASSMGPATNEKLFF
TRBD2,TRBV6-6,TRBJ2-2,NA,TGTGCCAGCAGTGTTAGCGGGGGGGCCCCCGGGGAGCTGTTTTTT,CASSVSGGAPGELFF
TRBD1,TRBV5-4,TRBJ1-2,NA,TGTGCCAGCTTCGGGACAGGGGAAGGCTACACCTTC,CASFGTGEGYTF
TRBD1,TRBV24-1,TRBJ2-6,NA,TGTGCCACCAGTGCGGGACAGGGGAACTCTGGGGCCAACGTCCTGACTTTC,CATSAGQGNSGANVLTF
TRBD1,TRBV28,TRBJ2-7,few,TGTGCCAGCAGTTCTACAGGACAGGGTCCCTACGAGCAGTACTTC,CASSSTGQGPYEQYF
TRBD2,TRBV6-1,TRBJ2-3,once,TGTGCCAGCAGTGAGGCCTTTCTAGCGGGGGCCTCAGATACGCAGTATTTT,CASSEAFLAGASDTQYF
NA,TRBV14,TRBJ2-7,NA,TGTGCCAGCAGCCAAGGGGCCTACTACGAGCAGTACTTC,CASSQGAYYEQYF
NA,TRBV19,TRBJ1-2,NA,TGTGCCAGTAGAAGCACTGGTTCTCTCTATGGCTACACCTTC,CASRSTGSLYGYTF